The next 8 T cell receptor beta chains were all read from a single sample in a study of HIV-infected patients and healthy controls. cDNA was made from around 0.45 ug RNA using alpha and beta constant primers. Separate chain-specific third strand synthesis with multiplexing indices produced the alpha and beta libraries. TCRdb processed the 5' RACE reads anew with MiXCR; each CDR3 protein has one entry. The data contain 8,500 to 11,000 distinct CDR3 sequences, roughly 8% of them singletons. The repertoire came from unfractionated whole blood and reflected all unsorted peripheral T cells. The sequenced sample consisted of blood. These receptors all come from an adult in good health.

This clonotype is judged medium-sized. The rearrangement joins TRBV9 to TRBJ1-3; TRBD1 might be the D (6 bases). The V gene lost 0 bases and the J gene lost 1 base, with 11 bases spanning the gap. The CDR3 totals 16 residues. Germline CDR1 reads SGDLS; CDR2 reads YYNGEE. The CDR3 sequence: CASSVATGYSGNTIYF. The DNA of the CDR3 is TGTGCCAGCAGCGTAGCCACAGGGTATTCTGGAAACACCATATATTTT.

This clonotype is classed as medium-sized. The CDR3 coding sequence is TGCAGCGCGACGTTGAACACTGAAGCTTTCTTT. This codes for CSATLNTEAFF. This chain joins TRBV29-1 and TRBJ1-1; D not certain. CDR1 SQVTM and CDR2 ANQGSEA come from the germline V gene. This CDR3 is built from 11 residues. The ends were cut back, 7 bases at V and 0 bases at J, with 6 bases in the middle.

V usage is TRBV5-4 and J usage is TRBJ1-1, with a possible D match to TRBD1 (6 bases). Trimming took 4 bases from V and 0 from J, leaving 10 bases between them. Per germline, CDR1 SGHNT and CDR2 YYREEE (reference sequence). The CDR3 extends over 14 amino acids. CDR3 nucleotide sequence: TGTGCCAGCAGCCAGGGACATTTGAACACTGAAGCTTTCTTT. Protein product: CASSQGHLNTEAFF.

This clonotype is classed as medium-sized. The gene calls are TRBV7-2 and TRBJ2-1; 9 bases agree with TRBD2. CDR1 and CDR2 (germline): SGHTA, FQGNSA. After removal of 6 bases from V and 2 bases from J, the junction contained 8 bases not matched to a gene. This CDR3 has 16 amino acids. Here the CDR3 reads CASRGGTSHTYNEQFF. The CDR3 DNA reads TGTGCCAGCAGGGGGGGGACTAGCCACACCTACAATGAGCAGTTCTTC.

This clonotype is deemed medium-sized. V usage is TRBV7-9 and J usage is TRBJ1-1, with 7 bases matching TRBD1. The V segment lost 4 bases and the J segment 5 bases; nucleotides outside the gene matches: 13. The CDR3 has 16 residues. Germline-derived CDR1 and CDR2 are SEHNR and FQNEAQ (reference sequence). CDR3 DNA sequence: TGTGCCAGCAGCTGGAGGACAGGTGGCCTAGGTACTGAAGCTTTCTTT. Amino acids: CASSWRTGGLGTEAFF.

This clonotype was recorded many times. In DNA, the CDR3 is TGTGCCAGCAGTTACTCAAACCCCAGGCTAGCGGGGAACACCGGGGAGCTGTTTTTT. Translating gives CASSYSNPRLAGNTGELFF. The rearrangement joins TRBV6-5 to TRBJ2-2; TRBD2 agrees at 8 bases. CDR1 and CDR2 (germline): MNHEY, SVGAGI. V dropped 0 bases and J dropped 1; count of bases not matched to a gene: 10. CDR3 length equals 19 residues.

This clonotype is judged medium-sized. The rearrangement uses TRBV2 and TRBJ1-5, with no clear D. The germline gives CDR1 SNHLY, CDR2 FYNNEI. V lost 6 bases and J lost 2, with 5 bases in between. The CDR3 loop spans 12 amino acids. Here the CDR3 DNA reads TGTGCCAGCAGGGAGGGCAATCAGCCCCAGCATTTT. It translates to CASREGNQPQHF.

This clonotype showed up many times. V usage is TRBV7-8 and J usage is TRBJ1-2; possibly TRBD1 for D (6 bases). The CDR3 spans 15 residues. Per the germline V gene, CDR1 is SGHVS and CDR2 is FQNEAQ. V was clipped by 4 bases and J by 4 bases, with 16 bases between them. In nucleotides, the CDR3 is TGTGCCAGCAGCTCCTACAGGGAGAAGAGCTATGGCTACACCTTC. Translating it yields CASSSYREKSYGYTF.